This entry lists 31 T cell receptor beta chains sequenced from one sample in a study of T cell responses to AZD1222 COVID-19 vaccine. This table comes from immunoSEQ multiplex PCR, and its TCRdb copy is limited to in-frame clones, with some not included. The sample holds 100,000 to 110,000 clones, about 87% seen once. The starting material was peripheral blood, obtained on day 0 of AZD1222 vaccination. The receptors originated from an adult in good health.

J is TRBJ2-5 and V is TRBV5-4; 12 positions agree with TRBD2. V lost 3 bases, J lost 1 base, and 7 bases stayed unmatched. CDR1 and CDR2 (germline): SGHNT, YYREEE (reference sequence). The CDR3 is made up of 17 amino acids. This CDR3 is CASSSGLAGHPQETQYF. The CDR3 DNA is TGTGCCAGCAGCTCGGGACTAGCGGGCCATCCCCAAGAGACCCAGTACTTC.

The V and J genes are TRBV30 and TRBJ1-3, with D maybe TRBD1 (6 bases). Per germline, CDR1 GTSNPN and CDR2 SVGIG (reference sequence). CDR3 length: 14 amino acids. V gave up 4 bases and J gave up 0 bases, with 10 bases separating them. This chain's CDR3 is CAWKRGSSGNTIYF. CDR3 nucleotides: TGTGCCTGGAAGAGGGGGAGCTCTGGAAACACCATATATTTT.

The gene calls are TRBV29-1 and TRBJ1-2; a possible D gene is TRBD1 (6 bases). The V and J ends lost 0 bases and 4 bases respectively, with 12 bases between them. The CDR3 length is 14 residues. Germline V gives CDR1 SQVTM, CDR2 ANQGSEA. As DNA, the CDR3 is TGCAGCGTTGAAGAAGAACAGGGCTTCTATGGCTACACCTTC. The encoded protein is CSVEEEQGFYGYTF.

The chain carries TRBV18 and TRBJ1-5; no reliable D call. The V end lost 2 bases, the J end lost 7 bases, and 6 bases lay between the germline ends. Germline CDR1 is KGHSH and CDR2 is LQKENI. The CDR3 is 12 residues long. CDR3 sequence: CASSPGGQPQHF. CDR3 in DNA: TGTGCCAGCTCACCAGGCGGGCAGCCCCAGCATTTT. The complete variable domain, with remaining parts taken from reference TRBV18 and TRBJ1-5, reads NAGVMQNPRHLVRRRGQEARLRCSPMKGHSHVYWYRQLPEEGLKFMVYLQKENIIDESGMPKERFSAEFPKEGPSILRIQQVVRGDSAAYFCASSPGGQPQHFGDGTRLSIL.

The rearrangement links TRBV5-5 to TRBJ2-5; 16 nucleotides match TRBD2. The CDR3 runs to 17 residues. The ends lost 3 bases at V and 3 bases at J; junction bases unmatched: 5. The V gene's germline CDR1 is SGHKS and CDR2 YYEKEE (reference sequence). CDR3 in amino acids: CASSWRGLAGGKETQYF. CDR3 DNA: TGTGCCAGCAGCTGGCGGGGACTAGCGGGAGGGAAAGAGACCCAGTACTTC.

This chain links TRBV27 with TRBJ1-6; 7 bases line up with TRBD1. Germline trimming cut 7 bases from V and 10 bases from J; bases unmatched to any gene: 10. The germline V gene has CDR1 MNHEY and CDR2 SMNVEV (reference sequence). The CDR3 consists of 14 residues. CDR3 nucleotides: TGTGCCAGCAAGCGCGGGACAGTCCCCTCACCCCTCCACTTT. This gives the protein CASKRGTVPSPLHF.

V usage is TRBV28 and J usage is TRBJ2-4; D may correspond to TRBD1 or TRBD2 (5 bases each). This CDR3 spans 15 amino acids. V shed 2 bases and J shed 0 bases, with 8 bases lying between them. Germline V gives CDR1 MDHEN, CDR2 SYDVKM. The CDR3 DNA is TGTGCCAGCAGTTTAATTGGGGGAGCCAAAAACATTCAGTACTTC. Amino acid sequence: CASSLIGGAKNIQYF.

V is TRBV5-8 and J is TRBJ2-3; 10 nucleotides agree with TRBD2. V lost 4 bases and J lost 5; bases outside the gene matches: 4. Germline lookup yields CDR1 SGHTS and CDR2 YDEGEE. The CDR3 is 14 residues long. The CDR3 DNA sequence: TGTGCCAGCAGCCCGGGACTAGCGCTAGATACGCAGTATTTT. It yields the protein CASSPGLALDTQYF. The entire variable domain, with the rest obtained from reference TRBV5-8 and TRBJ2-3, is as follows: EAGVTQSPTHLIKTRGQQATLRCSPISGHTSVYWYQQALGLGLQFLLWYDEGEERNRGNFPPRFSGRQFPNYSSELNVNALELEDSALYLCASSPGLALDTQYFGPGTRLTVL.

V is TRBV19 and J is TRBJ1-1; tentative D call: TRBD1 (5 bases). The germline gives CDR1 LNHDA, CDR2 SQIVND (reference sequence). The CDR3 has 12 amino acids. V dropped 2 bases and J dropped 6 bases, with 7 bases sitting between them. CDR3 protein: CASSIWGAEAFF. DNA for the CDR3: TGTGCCAGTAGTATATGGGGGGCTGAAGCTTTCTTT.

This rearrangement joins TRBV11-2 to TRBJ2-1; D ambiguous. The CDR3 contains 12 residues. V gave up 5 bases and J gave up 9 bases, with 11 bases separating them. The germline V gene has CDR1 SGHAT and CDR2 FQNNGV. As DNA, the CDR3 is TGTGCCAGCAGCCCGCTGGGCATTGAGCAGTTCTTC. The encoded protein is CASSPLGIEQFF. Combining the CDR3 with reference TRBV11-2 and TRBJ2-1 gives the whole variable domain EAGVAQSPRYKIIEKRQSVAFWCNPISGHATLYWYQQILGQGPKLLIQFQNNGVVDDSQLPKDRFSAERLKGVDSTLKIQPAKLEDSAVYLCASSPLGIEQFFGPGTRLTVL.

The gene calls are TRBV7-2 and TRBJ1-5; D is undetermined. CDR1 and CDR2 (germline): SGHTA, FQGNSA. CDR3 size: 15 residues. V was trimmed by 2 bases and J by 1 base, leaving 9 bases between them. The chain's CDR3 is CASSLQAMSNQPQHF. The CDR3 DNA is TGTGCCAGCAGCTTACAGGCCATGAGCAATCAGCCCCAGCATTTT.

The chain carries TRBV6-1 and TRBJ1-5; unclear D gene. This CDR3 has 12 residues. Between the trimmed V and J ends, which lost 2 bases and 6 bases, there was a span of 5 bases. From germline, CDR1 is MNHNS and CDR2 SASEGT. DNA for the CDR3: TGTGCCAGCAGTGAATGGGGTCAGCCCCAGCATTTT. Residues: CASSEWGQPQHF.

The V call is TRBV7-2, the J call TRBJ2-7; D is tentatively TRBD1 or TRBD2 (5 bases each). Trimming stripped 3 bases from V and 2 bases from J, with 17 bases between. CDR1 and CDR2 from the germline V gene are SGHTA and FQGNSA. The CDR3 consists of 16 residues. The CDR3 is CASSFSWEQGAYEQYF. The CDR3 DNA is TGTGCCAGCAGCTTTTCCTGGGAGCAGGGAGCCTACGAGCAGTACTTC. Looking up the rest from reference TRBV7-2 and TRBJ2-7 gives the full variable domain: GAGVSQSPSNKVTEKGKDVELRCDPISGHTALYWYRQSLGQGLEFLIYFQGNSAPDKSGLPSDRFSAERTGGSVSTLTIQRTQQEDSAVYLCASSFSWEQGAYEQYFGPGTRLTVT.

The chain carries TRBV2 and TRBJ2-3; the D gene is possibly TRBD1 (6 bases). Between the trimmed V and J ends, which lost 3 bases and 5 bases, there was a span of 15 bases. The CDR3 length is 15 residues. CDR1 and CDR2 from the germline V gene are SNHLY and FYNNEI. The CDR3 region is CASSDTTGIEDTQYF. CDR3 bases: TGTGCCAGCAGTGACACAACAGGGATCGAAGATACGCAGTATTTT. Supplemented by reference TRBV2 and TRBJ2-3, the full variable domain reads EPEVTQTPSHQVTQMGQEVILRCVPISNHLYFYWYRQILGQKVEFLVSFYNNEISEKSEIFDDQFSVERPDGSNFTLKIRSTKLEDSAMYFCASSDTTGIEDTQYFGPGTRLTVL.

The chain links TRBV3-1 (or the pseudogene TRBV3-2) to TRBJ2-3; 8 bases line up with TRBD2. The germline V gene has CDR1 LGHDT and CDR2 YNNKEL (reference sequence). CDR3 size: 14 residues. Germline trimming cut 10 bases from V and 5 bases from J; bases unmatched to any gene: 11. The CDR3, as DNA: TGTGCCACGTGGGCGGGAGGCGTCGGAGATACGCAGTATTTT. It encodes CATWAGGVGDTQYF.

This sequence joins TRBV7-2 and TRBJ2-7; TRBD2 might be the D (5 bases). Germline CDR1 and CDR2: SGHTA and FQGNSA. V dropped 0 bases and J dropped 4 bases, with 13 bases sitting between them. The CDR3 extends over 15 amino acids. The CDR3 DNA reads TGTGCCAGCAGCTTAGCAGTGGGAGCGCAATACGAGCAGTACTTC. Translating gives CASSLAVGAQYEQYF.

V gene TRBV28 combines with J gene TRBJ1-1; 8 bases are a match to TRBD1. Germline trimming cut 10 bases from V and 10 bases from J; bases unmatched to any gene: 5. This CDR3 has 10 residues. Germline V gene data show CDR1 as MDHEN and CDR2 as SYDVKM. The CDR3 protein is CATGGRVAFF. The CDR3 nucleotides read TGTGCCACAGGGGGCCGGGTAGCTTTCTTT. Combining the CDR3 with reference TRBV28 and TRBJ1-1 gives the whole variable domain DVKVTQSSRYLVKRTGEKVFLECVQDMDHENMFWYRQDPGLGLRLIYFSYDVKMKEKGDIPEGYSVSREKKERFSLILESASTNQTSMYLCATGGRVAFFGQGTRLTVV.

The chain links TRBV7-3 to TRBJ2-7, with D possibly called TRBD1 or TRBD2 (5 bases each). The germline V and J ends were trimmed by 7 bases and 0 bases, with 13 bases remaining between them. Germline V gene data show CDR1 as SGHTA and CDR2 as FQGTGA. This CDR3 has 14 residues. CDR3 in amino acids: CASKEGSASYEQYF. The DNA of the CDR3 is TGTGCCAGCAAAGAGGGGTCAGCCTCCTACGAGCAGTACTTC.

The V and J genes are TRBV7-2 and TRBJ2-3, with 12 bases that match TRBD2. Trimming removed 5 bases from V and 0 bases from J; junction bases left unmatched: 3. The CDR3 is 16 residues long. Germline V gene sequence: CDR1 SGHTA, CDR2 FQGNSA. CDR3 amino acids: CASSPGLAGSTDTQYF. CDR3 DNA sequence: TGTGCCAGCAGCCCTGGACTAGCGGGGAGCACAGATACGCAGTATTTT. The full variable domain, completed using reference TRBV7-2 and TRBJ2-3, is GAGVSQSPSNKVTEKGKDVELRCDPISGHTALYWYRQSLGQGLEFLIYFQGNSAPDKSGLPSDRFSAERTGGSVSTLTIQRTQQEDSAVYLCASSPGLAGSTDTQYFGPGTRLTVL.

The chain has TRBV21-1 and TRBJ2-2; the D call in the table, TRBD2, was not verified against the DNA. TRBV21-1 is designated a pseudogene. This CDR3 spans 16 amino acids. The CDR3 sequence: CASSIHKGLTPGELFF. The CDR3 DNA is TGTGCCAGCAGCATACACAAGGGACTAACGCCCGGGGAGCTGTTTTTT.

This chain uses TRBV7-8 with TRBJ1-1; perhaps TRBD1 as D (5 bases). Germline-derived CDR1 and CDR2 are SGHVS and FQNEAQ. Trimming stripped 5 bases from V and 2 bases from J, with 15 bases between. The CDR3 has 15 residues. This CDR3 reads CASSPPQGPNTEAFF. The CDR3 DNA reads as TGTGCCAGCAGCCCCCCGCAGGGCCCAAACACTGAAGCTTTCTTT.

The chain is built from TRBV4-3 and TRBJ2-1; TRBD2 aligns across 11 bases. V dropped 0 bases and J dropped 5; count of bases not matched to a gene: 9. Germline V CDR1 and CDR2: LGHNA, YSLEER. This CDR3 has 18 amino acids. The CDR3 nucleotides are TGCGCCAGCAGCCAAGATTGGGCGCTAGCGGGAGGAAACAATGAGCAGTTCTTC. This translates into CASSQDWALAGGNNEQFF.

The J gene is TRBJ2-6, the V gene TRBV19; 8 nucleotides agree with TRBD1. The CDR3 sequence is 17 residues long. Losses at the gene ends were 6 bases for V and 1 base for J; bases not matched to a gene: 8. Germline-derived CDR1 and CDR2 are LNHDA and SQIVND (reference sequence). The CDR3 bases are TGTGCCAGTAGCGAACAGGGGGATGTTTCTGGGGCCAACGTCCTGACTTTC. Its translation: CASSEQGDVSGANVLTF.

CDR3 sequence reads: CASSQGLGGEQYF. CDR3 DNA sequence: TGCGCCAGCAGCCAAGGGTTGGGAGGCGAGCAGTACTTC. The rearrangement links TRBV4-3 to TRBJ2-7, with D possibly being TRBD2 (6 bases). Trimming removed 1 base at V and 6 bases at J, with 10 bases between. The CDR3 runs 13 residues. CDR1 LGHNA and CDR2 YSLEER come from the germline V gene.

The V and J genes are TRBV6-5 and TRBJ2-2; the D gene is possibly TRBD1 (6 bases). Germline V lookup: CDR1 MNHEY, CDR2 SVGAGI. V lost 6 bases and J 5 bases, leaving 13 bases between the germline ends. The CDR3 length is 14 residues. As DNA, the CDR3 is TGTGCCAGCAGACCCGACAGGTTGACCGGGGAGCTGTTTTTT. Its translation: CASRPDRLTGELFF.

V usage is TRBV12-3 or TRBV12-4 and J usage is TRBJ1-2; D ambiguous. This CDR3 spans 12 amino acids. V lost 5 bases and J lost 7, with 11 bases in between. This chain's CDR3 is CASSPSYRGYTF. Here the CDR3 DNA reads TGTGCCAGCAGTCCATCCTATCGTGGCTACACCTTC.

The chain links TRBV5-5 to TRBJ1-1; no firm D call. The V end lost 2 bases, the J end lost 0 bases, and 8 bases lay between the germline ends. CDR3 length: 14 residues. Germline CDR1 is SGHKS and CDR2 is YYEKEE (reference sequence). CDR3 bases: TGTGCCAGCAGCTTACAAATCATGAACACTGAAGCTTTCTTT. This gives the protein CASSLQIMNTEAFF.

V usage is TRBV18 and J usage is TRBJ1-2; D may be TRBD1 (5 bases). This CDR3 is built from 14 residues. Germline V gives CDR1 KGHSH, CDR2 LQKENI. V was shortened by 1 base and J by 3 bases, with 9 bases between the two germline ends. CDR3: CASSPQGNDYGYTF. The DNA for the CDR3 is TGTGCCAGCTCACCACAGGGGAACGACTATGGCTACACCTTC. The entire variable domain, with the rest obtained from reference TRBV18 and TRBJ1-2, is as follows: NAGVMQNPRHLVRRRGQEARLRCSPMKGHSHVYWYRQLPEEGLKFMVYLQKENIIDESGMPKERFSAEFPKEGPSILRIQQVVRGDSAAYFCASSPQGNDYGYTFGSGTRLTVV.

The chain joins TRBV7-2 to TRBJ1-2, with 7 bases that match TRBD1. Germline V gene sequence: CDR1 SGHTA, CDR2 FQGNSA. The V gene end was trimmed by 1 base and the J gene end by 6 bases; junction bases not matched to a gene: 11. The CDR3 contains 16 residues. The CDR3 loop reads CASSLGRDRVYNGYTF. DNA for the CDR3: TGTGCCAGCAGCTTAGGTCGCGACAGGGTTTACAATGGCTACACCTTC.

This clone was seen once. The chain combines TRBV5-5 with TRBJ1-1; D gene ambiguous. Germline CDR1 and CDR2: SGHKS and YYEKEE (reference sequence). This CDR3 contains 15 residues. Trimming stripped 0 bases from V and 6 bases from J, with 15 bases between. CDR3 sequence reads: CASSLEGRSDAEAFF. CDR3 DNA sequence: TGTGCCAGCAGCTTGGAGGGCAGGTCGGATGCTGAAGCTTTCTTT.

The V and J genes are TRBV24-1 and TRBJ2-1, with D maybe TRBD2 (6 bases). The CDR3 extends over 14 amino acids. V was clipped by 7 bases and J by 5 bases, with 14 bases between them. CDR1 KGHDR and CDR2 SFDVKD come from the germline V gene. The CDR3 DNA reads TGTGCCACCAGCCGCCGGGGGTCCCACAATGAGCAGTTCTTC. As protein: CATSRRGSHNEQFF.